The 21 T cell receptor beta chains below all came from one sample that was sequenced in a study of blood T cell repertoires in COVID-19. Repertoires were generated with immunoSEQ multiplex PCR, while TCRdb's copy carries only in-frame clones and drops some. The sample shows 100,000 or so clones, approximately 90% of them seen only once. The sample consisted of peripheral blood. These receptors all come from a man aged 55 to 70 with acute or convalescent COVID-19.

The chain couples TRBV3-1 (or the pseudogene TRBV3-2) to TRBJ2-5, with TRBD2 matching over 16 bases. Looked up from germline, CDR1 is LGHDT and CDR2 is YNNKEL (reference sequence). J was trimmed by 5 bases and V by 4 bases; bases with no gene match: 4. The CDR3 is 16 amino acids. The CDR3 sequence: CASSPGLAGGRETQYF. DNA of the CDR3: TGTGCCAGCAGCCCGGGACTAGCGGGAGGGAGGGAGACCCAGTACTTC.

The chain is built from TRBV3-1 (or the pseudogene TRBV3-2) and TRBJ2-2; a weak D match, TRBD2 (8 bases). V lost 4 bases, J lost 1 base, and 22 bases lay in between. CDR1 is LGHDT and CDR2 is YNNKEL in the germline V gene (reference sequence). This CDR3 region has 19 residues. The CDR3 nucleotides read TGTGCCAGCAGCCGAAGGCGCCCCGGGAGGGGGCGGAACACCGGGGAGCTGTTTTTT. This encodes CASSRRRPGRGRNTGELFF.

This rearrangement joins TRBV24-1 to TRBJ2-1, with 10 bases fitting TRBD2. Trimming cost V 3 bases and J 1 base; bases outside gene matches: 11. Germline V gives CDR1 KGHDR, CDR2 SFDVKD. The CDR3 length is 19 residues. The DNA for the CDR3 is TGTGCCACCAGTGATGCAGCTAGCGGGAGAGGTAGTTCCTACAATGAGCAGTTCTTC. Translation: CATSDAASGRGSSYNEQFF.

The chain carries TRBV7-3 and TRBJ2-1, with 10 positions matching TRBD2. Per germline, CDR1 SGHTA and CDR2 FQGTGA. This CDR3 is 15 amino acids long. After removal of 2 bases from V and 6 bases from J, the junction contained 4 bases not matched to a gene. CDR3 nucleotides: TGTGCCAGCAGCTTAGTGGGACTAGCGAGCAATGAGCAGTTCTTC. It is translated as CASSLVGLASNEQFF.

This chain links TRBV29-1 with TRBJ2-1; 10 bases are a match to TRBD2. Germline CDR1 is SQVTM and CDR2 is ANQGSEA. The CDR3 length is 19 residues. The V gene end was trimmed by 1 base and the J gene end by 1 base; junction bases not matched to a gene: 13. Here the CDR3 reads CSVEGRASGRTGSYNEQFF. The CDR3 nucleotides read TGCAGCGTTGAAGGGCGGGCTAGCGGGAGAACAGGGTCCTACAATGAGCAGTTCTTC.

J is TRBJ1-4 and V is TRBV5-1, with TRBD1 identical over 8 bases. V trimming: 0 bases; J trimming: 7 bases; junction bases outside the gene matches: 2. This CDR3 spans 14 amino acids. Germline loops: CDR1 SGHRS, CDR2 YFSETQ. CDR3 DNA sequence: TGCGCCAGCAGCTTGGCAGGGGGCGGTGAAAAACTGTTTTTT. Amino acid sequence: CASSLAGGGEKLFF.

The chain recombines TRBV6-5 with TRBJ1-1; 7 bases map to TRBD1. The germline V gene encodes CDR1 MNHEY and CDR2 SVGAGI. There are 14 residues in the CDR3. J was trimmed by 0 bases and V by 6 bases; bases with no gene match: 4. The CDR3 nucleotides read TGTGCCAGCAGCCCCAGGGGGATGAACACTGAAGCTTTCTTT. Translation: CASSPRGMNTEAFF.

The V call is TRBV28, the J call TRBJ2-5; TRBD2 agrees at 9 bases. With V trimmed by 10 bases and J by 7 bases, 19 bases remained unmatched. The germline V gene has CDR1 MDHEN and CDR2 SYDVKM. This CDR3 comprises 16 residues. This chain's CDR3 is CATKTGGRATGGTQYF. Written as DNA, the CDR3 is TGTGCCACCAAGACGGGCGGGAGGGCCACCGGTGGGACCCAGTACTTC. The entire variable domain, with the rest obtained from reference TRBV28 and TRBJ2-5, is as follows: DVKVTQSSRYLVKRTGEKVFLECVQDMDHENMFWYRQDPGLGLRLIYFSYDVKMKEKGDIPEGYSVSREKKERFSLILESASTNQTSMYLCATKTGGRATGGTQYFGPGTRLLVL.

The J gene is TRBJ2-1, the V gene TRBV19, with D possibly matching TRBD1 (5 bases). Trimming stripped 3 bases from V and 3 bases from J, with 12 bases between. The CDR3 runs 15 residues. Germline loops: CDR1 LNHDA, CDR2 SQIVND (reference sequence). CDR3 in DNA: TGTGCCAGTAGTATTCAGTGGACACACTACAATGAGCAGTTCTTC. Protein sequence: CASSIQWTHYNEQFF.

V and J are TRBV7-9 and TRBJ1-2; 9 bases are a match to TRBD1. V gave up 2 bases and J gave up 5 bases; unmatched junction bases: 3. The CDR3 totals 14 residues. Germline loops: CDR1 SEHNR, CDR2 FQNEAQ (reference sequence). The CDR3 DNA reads TGTGCCAGCAGCTTACTGGGACAGGGTTATGGCTACACCTTC. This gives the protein CASSLLGQGYGYTF.

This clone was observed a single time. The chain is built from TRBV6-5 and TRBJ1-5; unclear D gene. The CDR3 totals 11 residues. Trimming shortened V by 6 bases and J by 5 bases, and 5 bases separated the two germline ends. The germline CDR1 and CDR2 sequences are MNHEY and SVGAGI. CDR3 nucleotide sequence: TGTGCCAGCAGCCTCGATCAGCCCCAGCATTTT. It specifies CASSLDQPQHF.

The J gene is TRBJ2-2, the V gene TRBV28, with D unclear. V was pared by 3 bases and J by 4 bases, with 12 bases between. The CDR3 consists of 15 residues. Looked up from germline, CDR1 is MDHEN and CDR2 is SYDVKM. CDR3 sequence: CASSFARMGTGELFF. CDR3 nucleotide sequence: TGTGCCAGCAGTTTCGCTAGAATGGGCACCGGGGAGCTGTTTTTT.

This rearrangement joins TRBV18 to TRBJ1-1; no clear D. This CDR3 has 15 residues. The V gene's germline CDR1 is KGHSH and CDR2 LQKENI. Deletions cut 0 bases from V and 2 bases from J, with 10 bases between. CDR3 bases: TGTGCCAGCTCACCACCGAGGATAGAAAACACTGAAGCTTTCTTT. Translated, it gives CASSPPRIENTEAFF.

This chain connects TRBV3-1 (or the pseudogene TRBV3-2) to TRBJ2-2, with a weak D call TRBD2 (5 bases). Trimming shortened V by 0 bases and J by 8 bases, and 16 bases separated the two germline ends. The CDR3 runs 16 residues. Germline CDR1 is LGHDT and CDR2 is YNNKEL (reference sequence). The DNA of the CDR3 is TGTGCCAGCAGCCAAGATCTTGGGCCCCCGGGGGGGGAGCTGTTTTTT. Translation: CASSQDLGPPGGELFF.

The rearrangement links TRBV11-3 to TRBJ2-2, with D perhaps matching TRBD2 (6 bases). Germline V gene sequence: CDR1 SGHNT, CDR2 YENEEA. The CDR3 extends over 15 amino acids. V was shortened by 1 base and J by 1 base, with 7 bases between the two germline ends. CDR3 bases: TGTGCCAGCAGCTTAGTCGGGGGGAACACCGGGGAGCTGTTTTTT. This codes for CASSLVGGNTGELFF.

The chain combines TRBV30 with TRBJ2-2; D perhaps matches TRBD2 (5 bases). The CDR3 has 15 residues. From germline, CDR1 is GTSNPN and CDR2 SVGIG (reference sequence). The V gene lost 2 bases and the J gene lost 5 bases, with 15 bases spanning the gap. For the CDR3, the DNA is TGTGCCTGGAGTTACCTGGGAGTCTCAACCGGGGAGCTGTTTTTT. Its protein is CAWSYLGVSTGELFF.

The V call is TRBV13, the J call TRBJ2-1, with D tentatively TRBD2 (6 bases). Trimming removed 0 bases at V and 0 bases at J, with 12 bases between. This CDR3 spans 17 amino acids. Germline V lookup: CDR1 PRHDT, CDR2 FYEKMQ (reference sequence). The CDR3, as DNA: TGTGCCAGCAGCTTAGGCGGGCGGGGAAGCTCCTACAATGAGCAGTTCTTC. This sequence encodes CASSLGGRGSSYNEQFF.

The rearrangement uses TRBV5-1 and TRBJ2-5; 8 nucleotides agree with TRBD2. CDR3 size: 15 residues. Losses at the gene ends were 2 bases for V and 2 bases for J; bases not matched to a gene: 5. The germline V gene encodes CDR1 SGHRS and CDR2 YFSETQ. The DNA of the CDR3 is TGCGCCAGCAGCTTTTCTCCGGGAGGGCAAGAGACCCAGTACTTC. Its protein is CASSFSPGGQETQYF.

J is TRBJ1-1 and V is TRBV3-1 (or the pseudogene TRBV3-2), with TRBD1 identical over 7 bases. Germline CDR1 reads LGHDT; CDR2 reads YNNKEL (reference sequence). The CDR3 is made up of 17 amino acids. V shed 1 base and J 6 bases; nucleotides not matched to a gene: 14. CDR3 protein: CASSQGVSGQANSEAFF. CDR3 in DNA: TGTGCCAGCAGCCAAGGGGTCTCAGGACAGGCGAATTCTGAAGCTTTCTTT.

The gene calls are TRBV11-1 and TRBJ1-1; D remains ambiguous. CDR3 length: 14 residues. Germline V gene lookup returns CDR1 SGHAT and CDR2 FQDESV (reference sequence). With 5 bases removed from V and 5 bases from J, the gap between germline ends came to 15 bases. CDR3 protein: CASSAQRAATEAFF. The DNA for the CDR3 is TGTGCCAGCAGCGCCCAACGCGCCGCGACTGAAGCTTTCTTT. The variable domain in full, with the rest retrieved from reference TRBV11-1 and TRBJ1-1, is EAEVAQSPRYKITEKSQAVAFWCDPISGHATLYWYRQILGQGPELLVQFQDESVVDDSQLPKDRFSAERLKGVDSTLKIQPAELGDSAMYLCASSAQRAATEAFFGQGTRLTVV.

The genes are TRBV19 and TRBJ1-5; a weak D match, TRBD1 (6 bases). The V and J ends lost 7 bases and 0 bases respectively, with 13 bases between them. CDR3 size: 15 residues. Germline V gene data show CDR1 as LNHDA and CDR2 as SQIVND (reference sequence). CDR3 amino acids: CASKLQGNSNQPQHF. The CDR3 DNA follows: TGTGCCAGTAAGCTACAGGGAAATAGCAATCAGCCCCAGCATTTT.